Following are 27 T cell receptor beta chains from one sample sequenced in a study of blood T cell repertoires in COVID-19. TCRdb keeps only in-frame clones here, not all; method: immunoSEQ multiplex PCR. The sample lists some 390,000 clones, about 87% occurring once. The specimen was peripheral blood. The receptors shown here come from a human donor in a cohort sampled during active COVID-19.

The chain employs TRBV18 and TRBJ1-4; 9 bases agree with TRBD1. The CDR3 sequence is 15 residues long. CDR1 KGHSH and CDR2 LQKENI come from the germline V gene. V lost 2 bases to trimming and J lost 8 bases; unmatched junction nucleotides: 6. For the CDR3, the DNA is TGTGCCAGCTCACCAAACGTGGACAGGGGCGAAAAACTGTTTTTT. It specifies CASSPNVDRGEKLFF.

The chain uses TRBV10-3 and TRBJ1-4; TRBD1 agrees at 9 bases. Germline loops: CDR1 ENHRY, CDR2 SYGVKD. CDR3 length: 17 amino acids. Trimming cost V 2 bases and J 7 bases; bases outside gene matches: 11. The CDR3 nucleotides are TGTGCCATCAGTGAGCCGGGGACAGGGAATAGAGGTGAAAAACTGTTTTTT. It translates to CAISEPGTGNRGEKLFF.

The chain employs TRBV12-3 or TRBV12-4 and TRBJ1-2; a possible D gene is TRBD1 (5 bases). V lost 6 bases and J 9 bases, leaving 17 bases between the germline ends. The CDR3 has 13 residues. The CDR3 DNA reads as TGTGCCAGCAGACCCACGGGGGGAACGAGCTACACCTTC. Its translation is CASRPTGGTSYTF.

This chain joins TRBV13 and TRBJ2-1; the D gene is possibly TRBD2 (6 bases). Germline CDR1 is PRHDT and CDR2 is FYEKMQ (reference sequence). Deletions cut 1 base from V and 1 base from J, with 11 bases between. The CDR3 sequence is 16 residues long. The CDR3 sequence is CASSLVAGRSYNEQFF. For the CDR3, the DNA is TGTGCCAGCAGCTTAGTCGCGGGGCGGTCCTACAATGAGCAGTTCTTC.

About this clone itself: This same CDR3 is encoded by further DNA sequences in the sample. In nucleotides, the CDR3 is TGTGCCAGCAGGGACAGGGCTAACACCGGGGAGCTGTTTTTT. Amino acids: CASRDRANTGELFF. V gene TRBV2 combines with J gene TRBJ2-2, with 8 nucleotides matching TRBD1. Germline V CDR1 and CDR2: SNHLY, FYNNEI. V trimming: 6 bases; J trimming: 2 bases; junction bases outside the gene matches: 2. CDR3 length: 14 residues.

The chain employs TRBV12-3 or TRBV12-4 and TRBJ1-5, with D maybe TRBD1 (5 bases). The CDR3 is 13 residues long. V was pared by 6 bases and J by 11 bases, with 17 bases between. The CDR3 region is CASSLGTLLAQHF. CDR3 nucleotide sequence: TGTGCCAGCAGCCTCGGGACTTTATTGGCCCAGCATTTT.

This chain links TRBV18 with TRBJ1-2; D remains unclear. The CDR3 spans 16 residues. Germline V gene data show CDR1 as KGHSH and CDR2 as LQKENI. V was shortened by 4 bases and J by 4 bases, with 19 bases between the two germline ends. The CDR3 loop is CASSLSERFGGYGYTF. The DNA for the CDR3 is TGTGCCAGCTCACTTTCAGAGAGATTCGGAGGCTATGGCTACACCTTC. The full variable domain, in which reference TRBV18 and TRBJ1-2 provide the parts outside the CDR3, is NAGVMQNPRHLVRRRGQEARLRCSPMKGHSHVYWYRQLPEEGLKFMVYLQKENIIDESGMPKERFSAEFPKEGPSILRIQQVVRGDSAAYFCASSLSERFGGYGYTFGSGTRLTVV.

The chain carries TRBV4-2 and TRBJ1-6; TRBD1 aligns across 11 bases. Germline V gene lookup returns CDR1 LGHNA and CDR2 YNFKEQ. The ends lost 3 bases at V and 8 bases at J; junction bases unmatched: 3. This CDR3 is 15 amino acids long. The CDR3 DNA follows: TGTGCCAGCAGCCATACGGGACAGGGGGATTCACCCCTCCACTTT. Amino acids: CASSHTGQGDSPLHF.

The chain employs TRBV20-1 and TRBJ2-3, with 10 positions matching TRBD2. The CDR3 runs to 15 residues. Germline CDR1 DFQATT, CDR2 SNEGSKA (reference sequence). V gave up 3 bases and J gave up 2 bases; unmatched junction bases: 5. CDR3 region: CSASGSGGYTDTQYF. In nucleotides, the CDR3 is TGCAGTGCTAGTGGTAGCGGGGGGTACACAGATACGCAGTATTTT.

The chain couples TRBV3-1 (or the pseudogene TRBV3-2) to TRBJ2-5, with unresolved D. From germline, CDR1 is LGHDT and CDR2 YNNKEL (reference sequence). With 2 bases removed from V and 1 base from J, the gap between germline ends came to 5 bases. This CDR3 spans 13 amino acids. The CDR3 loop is CASSQRLQETQYF. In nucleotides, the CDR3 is TGTGCCAGCAGCCAACGTCTCCAAGAGACCCAGTACTTC.

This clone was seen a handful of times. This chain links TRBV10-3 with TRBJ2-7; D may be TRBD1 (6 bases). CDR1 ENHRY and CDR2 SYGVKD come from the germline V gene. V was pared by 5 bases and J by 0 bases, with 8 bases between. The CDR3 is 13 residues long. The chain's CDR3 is CAISNRVSYEQYF. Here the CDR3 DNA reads TGTGCCATCAGTAACAGGGTCTCCTACGAGCAGTACTTC.

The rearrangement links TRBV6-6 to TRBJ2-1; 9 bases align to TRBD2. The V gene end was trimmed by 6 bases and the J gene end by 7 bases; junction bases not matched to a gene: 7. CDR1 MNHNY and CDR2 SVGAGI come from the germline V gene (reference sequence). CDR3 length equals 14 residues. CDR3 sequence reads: CASSRSGSTNEQFF. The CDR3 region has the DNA TGTGCCAGCAGCCGTAGCGGGAGTACGAATGAGCAGTTCTTC.

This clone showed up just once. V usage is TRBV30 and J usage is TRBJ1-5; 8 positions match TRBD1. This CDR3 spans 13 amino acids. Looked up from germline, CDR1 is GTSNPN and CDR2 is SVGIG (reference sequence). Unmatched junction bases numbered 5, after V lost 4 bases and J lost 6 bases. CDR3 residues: CAWTGGDGQPQHF. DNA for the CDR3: TGTGCCTGGACAGGGGGCGACGGTCAGCCCCAGCATTTT.

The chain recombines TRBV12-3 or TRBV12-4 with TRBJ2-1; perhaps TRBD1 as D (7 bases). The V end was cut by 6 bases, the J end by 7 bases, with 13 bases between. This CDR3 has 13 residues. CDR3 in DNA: TGTGCCAGCAGCCCAGCAGGGGGGAATGAGCAGTTCTTC. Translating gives CASSPAGGNEQFF.

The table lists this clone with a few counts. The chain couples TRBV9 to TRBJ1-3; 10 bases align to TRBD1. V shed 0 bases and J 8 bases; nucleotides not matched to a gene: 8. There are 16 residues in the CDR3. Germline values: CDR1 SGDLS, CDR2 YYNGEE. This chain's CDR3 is CASSVAVGTGADTIYF. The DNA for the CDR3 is TGTGCCAGCAGCGTAGCGGTCGGGACAGGGGCAGACACCATATATTTT.

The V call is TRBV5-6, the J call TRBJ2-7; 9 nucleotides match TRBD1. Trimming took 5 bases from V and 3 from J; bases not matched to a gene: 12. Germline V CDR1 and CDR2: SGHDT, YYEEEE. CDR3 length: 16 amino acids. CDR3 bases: TGTGCCAGCAGTCGAGCCAGGGACAGGGAACACTACGAGCAGTACTTC. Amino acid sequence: CASSRARDREHYEQYF.

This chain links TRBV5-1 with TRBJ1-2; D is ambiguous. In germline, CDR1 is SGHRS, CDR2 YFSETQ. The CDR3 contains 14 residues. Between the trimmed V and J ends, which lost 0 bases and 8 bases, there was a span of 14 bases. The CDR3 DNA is TGCGCCAGCAGCTTGGGCGCGGGCGGGTCAGGCTACACCTTC. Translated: CASSLGAGGSGYTF.

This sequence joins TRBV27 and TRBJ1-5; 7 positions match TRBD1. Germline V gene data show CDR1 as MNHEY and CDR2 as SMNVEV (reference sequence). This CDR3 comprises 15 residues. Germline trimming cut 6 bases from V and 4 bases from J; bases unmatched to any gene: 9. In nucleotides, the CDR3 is TGTGCCAGCAGCGCGGGACAGACCTTTAATCAGCCCCAGCATTTT. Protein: CASSAGQTFNQPQHF.

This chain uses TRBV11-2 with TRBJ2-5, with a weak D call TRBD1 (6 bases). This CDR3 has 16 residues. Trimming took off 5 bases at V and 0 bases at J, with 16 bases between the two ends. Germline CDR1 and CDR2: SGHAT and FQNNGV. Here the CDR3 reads CASSSTKQGYQETQYF. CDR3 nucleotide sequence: TGTGCCAGCAGCAGCACCAAACAGGGATACCAAGAGACCCAGTACTTC. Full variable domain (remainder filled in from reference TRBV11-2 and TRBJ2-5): EAGVAQSPRYKIIEKRQSVAFWCNPISGHATLYWYQQILGQGPKLLIQFQNNGVVDDSQLPKDRFSAERLKGVDSTLKIQPAKLEDSAVYLCASSSTKQGYQETQYFGPGTRLLVL.

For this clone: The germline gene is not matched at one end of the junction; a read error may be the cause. DNA for the CDR3: TGTGCCAGCAGTCAAGACAGGAATACAGGGGCTGAGCAGTTCTTC. Protein sequence: CASSQDRNTGAEQFF. The V call is TRBV3-1 (or the pseudogene TRBV3-2), the J call TRBJ2-1; TRBD1 matches at 7 bases. This CDR3 comprises 15 residues. Germline V gene sequence: CDR1 LGHDT, CDR2 YNNKEL (reference sequence).

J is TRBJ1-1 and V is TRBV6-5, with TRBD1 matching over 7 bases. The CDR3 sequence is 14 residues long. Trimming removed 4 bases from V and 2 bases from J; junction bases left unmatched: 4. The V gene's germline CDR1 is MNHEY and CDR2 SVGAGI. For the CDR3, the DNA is TGTGCCAGCAGTTCGGGGACAGCAAACACTGAAGCTTTCTTT. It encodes CASSSGTANTEAFF.

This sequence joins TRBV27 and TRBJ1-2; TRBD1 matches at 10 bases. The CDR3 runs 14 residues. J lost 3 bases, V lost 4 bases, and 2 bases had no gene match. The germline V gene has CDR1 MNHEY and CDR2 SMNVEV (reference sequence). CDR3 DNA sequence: TGTGCCAGCAGTTGGACAGGGGGGCACTATGGCTACACCTTC. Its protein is CASSWTGGHYGYTF.

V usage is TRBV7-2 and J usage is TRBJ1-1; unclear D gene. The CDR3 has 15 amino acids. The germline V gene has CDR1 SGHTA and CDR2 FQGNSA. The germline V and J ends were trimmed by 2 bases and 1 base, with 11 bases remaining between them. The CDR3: CASSLSTEENTEAFF. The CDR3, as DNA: TGTGCCAGCAGCTTATCGACCGAGGAGAACACTGAAGCTTTCTTT.

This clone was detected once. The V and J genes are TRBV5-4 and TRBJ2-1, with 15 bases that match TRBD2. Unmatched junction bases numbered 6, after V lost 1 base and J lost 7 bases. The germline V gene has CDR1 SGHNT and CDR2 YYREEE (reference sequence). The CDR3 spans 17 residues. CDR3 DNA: TGTGCCAGCAGCTTGTTGGGACTAGCGGGAGGTAGAAATGAGCAGTTCTTC. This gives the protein CASSLLGLAGGRNEQFF.

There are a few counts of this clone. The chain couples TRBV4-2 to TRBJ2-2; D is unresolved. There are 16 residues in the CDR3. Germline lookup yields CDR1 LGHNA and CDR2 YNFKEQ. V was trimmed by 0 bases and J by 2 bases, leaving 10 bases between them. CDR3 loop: CASSQDLPPNTGELFF. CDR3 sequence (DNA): TGTGCCAGCAGCCAAGACCTACCCCCAAACACCGGGGAGCTGTTTTTT.

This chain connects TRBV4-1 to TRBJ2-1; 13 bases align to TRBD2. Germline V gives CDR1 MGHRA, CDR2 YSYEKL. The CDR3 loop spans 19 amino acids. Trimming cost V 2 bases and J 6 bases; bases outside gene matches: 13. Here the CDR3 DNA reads TGCGCCAGCAGCCAACTGGGACTAGCGGGGCCCAAGGGCTTCAATGAGCAGTTCTTC. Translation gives CASSQLGLAGPKGFNEQFF.

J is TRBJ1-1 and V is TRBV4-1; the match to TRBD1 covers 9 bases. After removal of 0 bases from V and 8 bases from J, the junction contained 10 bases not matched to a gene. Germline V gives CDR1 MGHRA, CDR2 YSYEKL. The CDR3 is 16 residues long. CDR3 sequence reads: CASSQEGTGLPREAFF. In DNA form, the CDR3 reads TGCGCCAGCAGCCAAGAAGGGACAGGGTTACCAAGGGAAGCTTTCTTT.